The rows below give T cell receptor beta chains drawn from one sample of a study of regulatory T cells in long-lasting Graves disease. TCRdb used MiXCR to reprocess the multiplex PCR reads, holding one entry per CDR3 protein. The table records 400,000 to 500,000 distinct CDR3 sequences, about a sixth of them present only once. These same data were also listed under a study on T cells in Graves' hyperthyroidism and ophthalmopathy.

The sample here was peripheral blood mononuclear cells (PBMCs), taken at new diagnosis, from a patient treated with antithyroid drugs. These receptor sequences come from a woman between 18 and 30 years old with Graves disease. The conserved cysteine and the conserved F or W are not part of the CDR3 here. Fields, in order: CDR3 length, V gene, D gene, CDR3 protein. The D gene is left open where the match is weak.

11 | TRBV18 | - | ASSPQQFYEQY
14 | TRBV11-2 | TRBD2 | ASSSSGRTVYNEQF
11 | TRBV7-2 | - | ASNPDSGPTQY
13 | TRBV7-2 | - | ASSLTGTSSYEQY
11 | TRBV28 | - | ASSLSYYQPQH
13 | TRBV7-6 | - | ASSLQTVPNSPLH
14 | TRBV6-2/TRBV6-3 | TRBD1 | ASSDGTGAPNTEAF
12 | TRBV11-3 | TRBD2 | ASSSSGAYNEQF
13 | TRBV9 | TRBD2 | ASKPLAGGPDEQY
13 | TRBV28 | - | ASSLGRGFVYEQY
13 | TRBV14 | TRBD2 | ASTLLAGDLREQF
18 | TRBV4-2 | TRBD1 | ASSQDTRRGSRSGANVLT
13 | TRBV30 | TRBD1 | AWTAGGPKGETQY
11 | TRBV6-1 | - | ASSYGRAGEQF
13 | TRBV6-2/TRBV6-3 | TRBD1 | ASRGPGTGANEQY
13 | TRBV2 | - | ASSFLTQGDSEAF
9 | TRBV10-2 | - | ATQKSDTQY
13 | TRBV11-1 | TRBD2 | ASSLTAGGVETQY
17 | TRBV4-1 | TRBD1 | ASSQGAGTGGSYGGELF
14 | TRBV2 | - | ASSEIDSATNEKLF
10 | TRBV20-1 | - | SARGDSDTQY
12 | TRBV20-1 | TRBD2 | SATWREIPHEQY
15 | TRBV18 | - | ASSPRSITSLVYEQY
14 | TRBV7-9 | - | ASSLEGVLHTDTQY
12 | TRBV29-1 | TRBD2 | SVVLAGGPNTQY
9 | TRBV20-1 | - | SAPRGSYRI
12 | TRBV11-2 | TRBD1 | ASSFETGVEKLF
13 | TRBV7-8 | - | ASSLSGVRNQPQH
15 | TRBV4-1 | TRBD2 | ASSLSGAPSGTYEQY
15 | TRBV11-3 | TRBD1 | ANSIPQAGTGREKLF
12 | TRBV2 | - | ASRAGTYHNEQS
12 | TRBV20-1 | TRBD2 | SAREREYTGELF
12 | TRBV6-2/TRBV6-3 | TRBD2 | ASSYRRGAYEQY
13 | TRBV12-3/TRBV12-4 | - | ASSQSSGAGVGYT
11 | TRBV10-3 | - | AITDGKNTEAF
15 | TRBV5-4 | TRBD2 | ASSPEGLAGYYNEQF
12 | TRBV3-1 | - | ASSSDPTRGKLF
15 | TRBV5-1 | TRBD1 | ASSLAGQAAANEKLF
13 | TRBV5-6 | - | ASSLSWRTSDTQY
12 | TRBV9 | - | ASRINVKPDTQY
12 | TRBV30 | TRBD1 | AWASGTVYNEQF
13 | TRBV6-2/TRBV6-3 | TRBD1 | ASSYGQGLYNEQF
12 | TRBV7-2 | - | ASSFIGATGELF
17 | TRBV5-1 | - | ASSLSRARGISGANVLT
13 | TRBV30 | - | AWSVWRGTNYGYT
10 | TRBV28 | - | ASTVAPFGAF
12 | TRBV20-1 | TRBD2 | SARDQRGPGELF